The next 29 T cell receptor beta chains were all read from a single sample in a study of blood T cell repertoires in COVID-19. Only in-frame clones appear in the TCRdb table, and some are missing; sequencing was by immunoSEQ multiplex PCR. The sample holds about 61,000 clones, roughly 80% seen once. Source material: peripheral blood. These TCRs come from an elderly man with active or convalescent COVID-19.

This chain uses TRBV18 with TRBJ2-5; weak D call: TRBD1 (5 bases). CDR1 is KGHSH and CDR2 is LQKENI in the germline V gene. Trimming stripped 0 bases from V and 2 bases from J, with 13 bases between. The CDR3 sequence is 16 residues long. The CDR3 spells CASSPPSFRAQETQYF. CDR3 bases: TGTGCCAGCTCACCACCGTCCTTCAGGGCGCAAGAGACCCAGTACTTC.

The V gene is TRBV12-3 or TRBV12-4, the J gene TRBJ1-5; the match to TRBD1 covers 9 bases. This CDR3 comprises 13 residues. V lost 7 bases, J lost 7 bases, and 5 bases stayed unmatched. The CDR3 DNA reads as TGTGCCAGCAACACAGGGGGCCTACAGCCCCAGCATTTT. It translates to CASNTGGLQPQHF.

V gene TRBV7-9 combines with J gene TRBJ1-2, with 9 bases aligning to TRBD1. The CDR3 is 14 amino acids. The germline CDR1 and CDR2 sequences are SEHNR and FQNEAQ (reference sequence). V was pared by 4 bases and J by 7 bases, with 7 bases of the junction left unmatched. CDR3: CASSSWGQGAGYTF. Written as DNA, the CDR3 is TGTGCCAGCAGCTCGTGGGGACAGGGTGCTGGCTACACCTTC. The complete variable domain, with remaining parts taken from reference TRBV7-9 and TRBJ1-2, reads DTGVSQNPRHKITKRGQNVTFRCDPISEHNRLYWYRQTLGQGPEFLTYFQNEAQLEKSRLLSDRFSAERPKGSFSTLEIQRTEQGDSAMYLCASSSWGQGAGYTFGSGTRLTVV.

The chain is built from TRBV6-2 or TRBV6-3 and TRBJ2-1; 8 nucleotides agree with TRBD2. CDR1 is MNHEY, CDR2 SVGEGT, per germline. This CDR3 is built from 15 residues. Trimming took 5 bases from V and 5 from J; bases not matched to a gene: 8. CDR3 protein: CASSQKGLVDNEQFF. The CDR3 DNA reads as TGTGCCAGCAGTCAAAAGGGACTAGTTGACAATGAGCAGTTCTTC.

This chain links TRBV7-8 with TRBJ1-2, with TRBD1 matching over 8 bases. Germline-derived CDR1 and CDR2 are SGHVS and FQNEAQ. The CDR3 covers 15 residues. Unmatched junction bases numbered 7, after V lost 2 bases and J lost 5 bases. CDR3: CASSLSRTGLYGYTF. For the CDR3, the DNA is TGTGCCAGCAGCTTATCCCGGACAGGGCTATATGGCTACACCTTC.

CDR3 in DNA: TGTGCCAGCAACGGGAGGTGGAGGGACGGTGGCTACACCTTC. Translated: CASNGRWRDGGYTF. The chain has TRBV3-1 (or the pseudogene TRBV3-2) and TRBJ1-2, with a weak D call TRBD1 (5 bases). In germline, CDR1 is LGHDT, CDR2 YNNKEL (reference sequence). Between the trimmed V and J ends, which lost 7 bases and 7 bases, there was a span of 19 bases. This CDR3 is 14 amino acids long.

This clone appeared a few times. CDR3 DNA sequence: TGTGCCAGCAGCCCCCGGACTAGCGGGCAAGAGACCCAGTACTTC. Translating gives CASSPRTSGQETQYF. The chain links TRBV7-2 to TRBJ2-5, with 11 nucleotides matching TRBD2. With V trimmed by 5 bases and J by 2 bases, 4 bases remained unmatched. The CDR3 spans 15 residues. Germline values: CDR1 SGHTA, CDR2 FQGNSA.

CDR3 nucleotides: TGTGCCATCAGTGCTTCAACCGGGACAGAGGAAAAACTGTTTTTT. It specifies CAISASTGTEEKLFF. The chain couples TRBV10-3 to TRBJ1-4, with 7 bases lining up with TRBD1. Germline-derived CDR1 and CDR2 are ENHRY and SYGVKD. Trimming at V came to 4 bases and at J to 8 bases, leaving 10 bases not matched to a gene. The CDR3 consists of 15 residues.

This clone showed up just a few times. The chain links TRBV29-1 to TRBJ2-1, with 9 bases that match TRBD1. V trimming: 6 bases; J trimming: 9 bases; junction bases outside the gene matches: 9. Per the germline V gene, CDR1 is SQVTM and CDR2 is ANQGSEA. The CDR3 sequence is 13 residues long. The CDR3 is CSVPGQGNFEQFF. CDR3 DNA: TGCAGCGTCCCGGGACAGGGAAATTTTGAGCAGTTCTTC.

The chain recombines TRBV11-3 with TRBJ1-5, with unresolved D. The CDR3 is 17 amino acids. V gave up 1 base and J gave up 3 bases, with 16 bases separating them. In germline, CDR1 is SGHNT, CDR2 YENEEA. Here the CDR3 reads CASSLAYRRFINQPQHF. CDR3 coding DNA: TGTGCCAGCAGCTTAGCCTACAGACGATTTATCAATCAGCCCCAGCATTTT.

The V and J genes are TRBV6-4 and TRBJ2-7; 10 bases align to TRBD1. The germline V gene encodes CDR1 MRHNA and CDR2 SNTAGT. The V and J ends lost 0 bases and 1 base, in that order; junction bases with no gene match: 3. This CDR3 is built from 16 residues. CDR3: CASSDSGQGPSYEQYF. The CDR3 DNA reads TGTGCCAGCAGTGACTCGGGACAGGGGCCATCCTACGAGCAGTACTTC.

This clone appeared a single time. This rearrangement joins TRBV7-2 to TRBJ1-4; D call uncertain. The CDR3 is made up of 17 amino acids. V gave up 2 bases and J gave up 0 bases, with 13 bases separating them. The germline gives CDR1 SGHTA, CDR2 FQGNSA. The CDR3 bases are TGTGCCAGCAGCTTACGACCTATGAGCGCAACTAATGAAAAACTGTTTTTT. It yields the protein CASSLRPMSATNEKLFF.

The V and J genes are TRBV11-2 and TRBJ2-7; D may be TRBD2 (5 bases). Germline CDR1 reads SGHAT; CDR2 reads FQNNGV. CDR3 length equals 14 residues. The V end was cut by 6 bases, the J end by 4 bases, with 16 bases between. This CDR3 is CASRWRTPSYEQYF. The CDR3 nucleotides read TGTGCCAGCAGATGGAGGACTCCAAGTTACGAGCAGTACTTC.

The rearrangement joins TRBV6-2 or TRBV6-3 to TRBJ2-2; the match to TRBD1 covers 7 bases. This CDR3 is 17 amino acids long. V shed 4 bases, J shed 6 bases, and the junction held 14 bases outside the gene matches. Germline lookup yields CDR1 MNHEY and CDR2 SVGEGT. CDR3 amino acids: CASSSLPGQPHPGELFF. CDR3 bases: TGTGCCAGCAGTTCCCTACCGGGACAGCCTCATCCCGGGGAGCTGTTTTTT.

The chain has TRBV19 and TRBJ2-7; TRBD1 agrees at 7 bases. V was clipped by 6 bases and J by 2 bases; unmatched bases: 13. The CDR3 covers 16 residues. Germline V gene data show CDR1 as LNHDA and CDR2 as SQIVND (reference sequence). CDR3 in amino acids: CASSRQGYGPAYEQYF. CDR3 in DNA: TGTGCCAGTAGCAGACAGGGATACGGGCCCGCCTACGAGCAGTACTTC.

V gene TRBV7-9 combines with J gene TRBJ2-1; 8 bases fit TRBD2. The ends lost 0 bases at V and 6 bases at J; junction bases unmatched: 10. CDR1 SEHNR and CDR2 FQNEAQ come from the germline V gene (reference sequence). The CDR3 spans 17 residues. The CDR3 is CASSLAQGLGFGNEQFF. In DNA, the CDR3 is TGTGCCAGCAGCTTAGCTCAGGGACTAGGGTTTGGCAATGAGCAGTTCTTC.

This chain joins TRBV7-2 and TRBJ2-7; TRBD1 agrees at 10 bases. There are 16 residues in the CDR3. Unmatched junction bases numbered 12, after V lost 5 bases and J lost 5 bases. Germline values: CDR1 SGHTA, CDR2 FQGNSA. Here the CDR3 DNA reads TGTGCCAGCAGCCCGGGGGGACAGGGGATTGGCCACGAGCAGTACTTC. Its translation: CASSPGGQGIGHEQYF.

The chain combines TRBV29-1 with TRBJ2-5, with a weak D call TRBD2 (5 bases). Germline V gives CDR1 SQVTM, CDR2 ANQGSEA. The CDR3 totals 10 residues. The DNA for the CDR3 is TGCGGAGGAAGGCAGGAGACCCAGTACTTC. This gives the protein CGGRQETQYF.

The chain uses TRBV6-6 and TRBJ1-5, with D maybe TRBD1 (5 bases). V was shortened by 6 bases and J by 2 bases, with 17 bases between the two germline ends. Germline V lookup: CDR1 MNHNY, CDR2 SVGAGI (reference sequence). CDR3 length: 16 amino acids. The CDR3 DNA reads TGTGCCAGCAGCACCAACACTGGGGGGGGCAATCAGCCCCAGCATTTT. Its translation is CASSTNTGGGNQPQHF.

This clone was counted only a few times. J is TRBJ2-7 and V is TRBV28; TRBD2 aligns across 8 bases. CDR3 length: 15 residues. The germline CDR1 and CDR2 sequences are MDHEN and SYDVKM. The V and J ends lost 6 bases and 2 bases, in that order; junction bases with no gene match: 9. This chain's CDR3 is CASRSAGARTYEQYF. The CDR3 coding sequence is TGTGCCAGCAGATCAGCGGGGGCGAGAACCTACGAGCAGTACTTC.

The V and J genes are TRBV5-1 and TRBJ2-3; D gene ambiguous. CDR1 SGHRS and CDR2 YFSETQ come from the germline V gene. The CDR3 has 14 amino acids. V was clipped by 0 bases and J by 2 bases, with 7 bases between them. This CDR3 reads CASSLGPDTDTQYF. Here the CDR3 DNA reads TGCGCCAGCAGCTTGGGGCCCGACACAGATACGCAGTATTTT.

The J gene is TRBJ2-7, the V gene TRBV18; D call uncertain. V lost 3 bases and J 5 bases, leaving 11 bases between the germline ends. Germline CDR1 and CDR2: KGHSH and LQKENI. This CDR3 has 13 residues. The CDR3 DNA sequence: TGTGCCAGCTCACCCGCCGAGGAAAACGAGCAGTACTTC. Protein: CASSPAEENEQYF. The full variable domain, in which reference TRBV18 and TRBJ2-7 provide the parts outside the CDR3, is NAGVMQNPRHLVRRRGQEARLRCSPMKGHSHVYWYRQLPEEGLKFMVYLQKENIIDESGMPKERFSAEFPKEGPSILRIQQVVRGDSAAYFCASSPAEENEQYFGPGTRLTVT.

This chain joins TRBV5-1 and TRBJ1-3; maybe TRBD1 (6 bases). The CDR3 runs 17 residues. Germline values: CDR1 SGHRS, CDR2 YFSETQ. V lost 7 bases and J lost 0, with 20 bases in between. CDR3 sequence: CASAPSDSSHSGNTIYF. As DNA, the CDR3 is TGCGCCAGCGCGCCCTCGGACAGCTCCCACTCTGGAAACACCATATATTTT.

The J gene is TRBJ1-1, the V gene TRBV2; D is undetermined. The V end lost 1 base, the J end lost 10 bases, and 7 bases lay between the germline ends. Germline CDR1 SNHLY, CDR2 FYNNEI. The CDR3 contains 11 residues. The CDR3 nucleotides are TGTGCCAGCAGTGAAGAGCCGGGAGCTTTCTTT. Protein: CASSEEPGAFF.

V gene TRBV28 combines with J gene TRBJ1-1; D remains unclear. This CDR3 is 13 amino acids long. V lost 6 bases and J 4 bases, leaving 12 bases between the germline ends. Germline CDR1 reads MDHEN; CDR2 reads SYDVKM. CDR3 bases: TGTGCCAGCAGCCTGAGACAAATCACTGAAGCTTTCTTT. This codes for CASSLRQITEAFF.

This chain joins TRBV11-3 and TRBJ1-5, with a tentative D call TRBD1 (6 bases). Per the germline V gene, CDR1 is SGHNT and CDR2 is YENEEA. CDR3 size: 17 residues. V was shortened by 1 base and J by 3 bases, with 16 bases between the two germline ends. The CDR3 DNA is TGTGCCAGCAGCTTAGCCCCTTCAGGGGCTCTCAATCAGCCCCAGCATTTT. Its translation: CASSLAPSGALNQPQHF.

The genes are TRBV7-9 and TRBJ2-3, with 15 bases matching TRBD2. Germline V lookup: CDR1 SEHNR, CDR2 FQNEAQ (reference sequence). V gave up 5 bases and J gave up 3 bases; unmatched junction bases: 9. The CDR3 extends over 18 amino acids. CDR3 DNA sequence: TGTGCCAGCAGCGCCGCCCTGGGACTAGCGGGAGGTACAGATACGCAGTATTTT. It specifies CASSAALGLAGGTDTQYF. Full variable domain (missing parts from reference TRBV7-9 and TRBJ2-3): DTGVSQNPRHKITKRGQNVTFRCDPISEHNRLYWYRQTLGQGPEFLTYFQNEAQLEKSRLLSDRFSAERPKGSFSTLEIQRTEQGDSAMYLCASSAALGLAGGTDTQYFGPGTRLTVL.

The chain combines TRBV5-1 with TRBJ1-1; possible D gene TRBD1, 5 bases. The V end lost 0 bases, the J end lost 5 bases, and 11 bases lay between the germline ends. The CDR3 runs to 14 residues. CDR1 is SGHRS, CDR2 YFSETQ, per germline. CDR3 sequence reads: CASSLGGAETEAFF. In nucleotides, the CDR3 is TGCGCCAGCAGCTTGGGGGGCGCGGAGACTGAAGCTTTCTTT.

The J gene is TRBJ2-1, the V gene TRBV6-6; 9 nucleotides match TRBD2. The CDR3 loop spans 14 amino acids. Germline trimming cut 8 bases from V and 12 bases from J; bases unmatched to any gene: 14. Germline-derived CDR1 and CDR2 are MNHNY and SVGAGI (reference sequence). As DNA, the CDR3 is TGTGCCAGCGCAATGGCGGGGGGGCATTCGGGGCAGTTCTTC. As protein: CASAMAGGHSGQFF.